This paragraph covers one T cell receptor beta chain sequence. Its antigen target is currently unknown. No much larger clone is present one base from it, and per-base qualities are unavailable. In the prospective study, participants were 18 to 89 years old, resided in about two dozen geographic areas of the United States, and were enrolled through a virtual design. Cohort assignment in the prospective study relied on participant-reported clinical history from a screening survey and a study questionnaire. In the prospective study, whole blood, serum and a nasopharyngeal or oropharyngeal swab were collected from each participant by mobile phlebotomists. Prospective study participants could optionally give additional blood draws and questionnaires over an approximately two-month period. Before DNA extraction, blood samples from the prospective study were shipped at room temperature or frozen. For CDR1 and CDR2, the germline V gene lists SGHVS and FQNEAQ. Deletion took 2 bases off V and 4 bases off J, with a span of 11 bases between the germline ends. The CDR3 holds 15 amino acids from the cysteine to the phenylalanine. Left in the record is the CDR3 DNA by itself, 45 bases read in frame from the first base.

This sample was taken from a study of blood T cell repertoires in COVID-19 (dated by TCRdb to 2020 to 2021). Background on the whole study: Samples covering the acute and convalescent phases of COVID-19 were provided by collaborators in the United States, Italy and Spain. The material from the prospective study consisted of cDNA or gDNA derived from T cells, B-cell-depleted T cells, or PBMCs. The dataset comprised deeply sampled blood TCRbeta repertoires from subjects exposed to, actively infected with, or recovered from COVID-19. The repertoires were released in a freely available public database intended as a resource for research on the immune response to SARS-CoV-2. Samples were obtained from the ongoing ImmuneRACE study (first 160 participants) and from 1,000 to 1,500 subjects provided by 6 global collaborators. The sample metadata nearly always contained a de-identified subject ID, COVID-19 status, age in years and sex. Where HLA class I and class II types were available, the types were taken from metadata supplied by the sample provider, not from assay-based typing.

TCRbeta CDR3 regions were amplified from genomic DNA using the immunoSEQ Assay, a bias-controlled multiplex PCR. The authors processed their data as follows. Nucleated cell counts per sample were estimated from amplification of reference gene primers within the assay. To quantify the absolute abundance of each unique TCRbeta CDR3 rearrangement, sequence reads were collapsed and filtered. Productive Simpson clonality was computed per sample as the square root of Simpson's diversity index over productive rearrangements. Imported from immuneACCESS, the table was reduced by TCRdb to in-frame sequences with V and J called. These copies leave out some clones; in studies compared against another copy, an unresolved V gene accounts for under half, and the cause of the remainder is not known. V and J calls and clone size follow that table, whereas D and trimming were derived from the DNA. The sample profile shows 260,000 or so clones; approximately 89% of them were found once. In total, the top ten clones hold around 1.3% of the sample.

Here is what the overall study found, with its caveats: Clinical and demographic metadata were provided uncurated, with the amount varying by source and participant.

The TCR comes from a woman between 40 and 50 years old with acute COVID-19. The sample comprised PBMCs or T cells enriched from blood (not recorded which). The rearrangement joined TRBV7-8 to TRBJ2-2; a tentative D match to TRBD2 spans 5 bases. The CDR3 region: CASSLRLARTGELFF. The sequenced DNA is TGTGCCAGCAGCTTACGGCTAGCACGCACCGGGGAGCTGTTTTTT.